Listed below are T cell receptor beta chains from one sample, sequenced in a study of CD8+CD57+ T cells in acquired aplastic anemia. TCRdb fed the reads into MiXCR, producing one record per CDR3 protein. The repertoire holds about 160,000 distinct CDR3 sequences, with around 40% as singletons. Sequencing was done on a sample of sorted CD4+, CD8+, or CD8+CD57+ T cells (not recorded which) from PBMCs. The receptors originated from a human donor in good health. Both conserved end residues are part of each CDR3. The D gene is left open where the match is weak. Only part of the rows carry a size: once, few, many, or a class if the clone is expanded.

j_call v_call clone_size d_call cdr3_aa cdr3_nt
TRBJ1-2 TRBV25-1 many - CASSLTRGRGGYGYTF TGTGCCAGCAGCCTCACACGGGGTAGGGGAGGCTATGGCTACACCTTC
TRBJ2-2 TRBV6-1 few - CAGRDTLNTGELFF TGTGCCGGACGGGACACCCTGAACACCGGGGAGCTGTTTTTT
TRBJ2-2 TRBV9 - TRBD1 CASSPITGTGPTGELFF TGTGCCAGCAGCCCGATAACGGGGACAGGGCCGACCGGGGAGCTGTTTTTT
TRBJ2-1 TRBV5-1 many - CASSLVVQSGFGEQFF TGCGCCAGCAGCTTGGTCGTACAAAGCGGGTTCGGGGAGCAGTTCTTC
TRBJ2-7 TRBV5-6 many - CASSLRSGTISYEQYF TGTGCCAGCAGCTTGAGATCGGGGACCATCTCCTACGAGCAGTACTTC
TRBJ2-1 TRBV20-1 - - CSAKAQGGQFF TGCAGTGCTAAGGCCCAGGGAGGGCAGTTCTTC
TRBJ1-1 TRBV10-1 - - CASSEMGGTEAFF TGCGCCAGCAGTGAGATGGGGGGGACTGAAGCTTTCTTT
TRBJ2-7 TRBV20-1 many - CSAPRGGTEQYF TGCAGTGCCCCAAGGGGAGGCACGGAGCAGTACTTC
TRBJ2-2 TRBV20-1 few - CSVEMVGGYNTGELFF TGCAGTGTCGAAATGGTGGGGGGATATAACACCGGGGAGCTGTTTTTT
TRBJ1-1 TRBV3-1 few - CASSHTTENTEAFF TGTGCCAGCAGCCATACGACGGAAAACACTGAAGCTTTCTTT
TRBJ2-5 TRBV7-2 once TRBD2 CASIPGGGYQETQYF TGTGCCAGCATCCCTGGCGGGGGGTACCAAGAGACCCAGTACTTC
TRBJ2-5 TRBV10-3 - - CAISGKGEIGTQYF TGTGCCATCAGTGGGAAGGGTGAGATTGGGACCCAGTACTTC
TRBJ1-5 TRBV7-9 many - CASAREDQPQHF TGTGCCAGCGCGAGGGAAGATCAGCCCCAGCATTTT
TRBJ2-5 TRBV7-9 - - CASRPPLRGGETQYF TGTGCCAGCAGACCCCCTTTGCGAGGGGGAGAGACCCAGTACTTC
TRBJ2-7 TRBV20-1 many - CSARSARGRGEQYF TGCAGTGCTAGATCCGCCCGTGGAAGGGGCGAGCAGTACTTC
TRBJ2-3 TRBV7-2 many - CASTLSGADTQYF TGTGCCAGCACCCTTAGTGGTGCAGATACGCAGTATTTT
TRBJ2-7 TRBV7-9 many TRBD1 CASSYGTGLYEQYF TGTGCCAGCAGTTACGGGACAGGGCTCTACGAGCAGTACTTC
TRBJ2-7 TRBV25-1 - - CASSGRHSGDEQYF TGTGCCAGCAGTGGCCGACACTCGGGCGACGAGCAGTACTTC
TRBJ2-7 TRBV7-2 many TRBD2 CASSAATGSGSYEQYF TGTGCCAGCAGCGCGGCCACTGGGAGCGGGAGTTACGAGCAGTACTTC
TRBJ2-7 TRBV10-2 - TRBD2 CASSPGLAGGELSF TGCGCCAGCTCTCCGGGACTAGCGGGAGGGGAGTTAAGCTTC
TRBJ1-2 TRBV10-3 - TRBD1 CATAPATGSNYGYTF TGTGCCACCGCCCCCGCGACAGGGTCTAACTATGGCTACACCTTC
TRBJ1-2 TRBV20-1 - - CSARRVPNYGYTF TGCAGTGCTAGAAGGGTTCCTAACTATGGCTACACCTTC
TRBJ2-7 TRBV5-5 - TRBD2 CASSLTGTRYYEQYF TGTGCCAGCAGCTTGACCGGGACTAGATACTACGAGCAGTACTTC
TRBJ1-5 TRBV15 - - CATSTTVYSNQPQHF TGTGCCACCAGCACCACAGTTTATAGCAATCAGCCCCAGCATTTT
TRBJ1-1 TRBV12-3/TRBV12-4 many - CASTQSRGNTEAFF TGTGCCAGCACTCAGAGCAGGGGGAACACTGAAGCTTTCTTT
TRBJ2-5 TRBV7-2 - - CASSLGARETQYF TGTGCCAGCAGCTTAGGGGCCAGAGAGACCCAGTACTTC
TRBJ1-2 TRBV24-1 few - CATSDSGRGYTF TGTGCCACCAGTGATTCTGGGCGAGGCTACACCTTC
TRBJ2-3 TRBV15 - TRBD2 CATSRGESSGGAGDTQYF TGTGCCACCAGCAGAGGAGAGTCAAGCGGGGGGGCCGGAGATACGCAGTATTTT
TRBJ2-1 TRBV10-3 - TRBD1 CAISEPPGQGADEQFF TGTGCCATCAGTGAGCCCCCGGGACAGGGGGCCGATGAGCAGTTCTTC